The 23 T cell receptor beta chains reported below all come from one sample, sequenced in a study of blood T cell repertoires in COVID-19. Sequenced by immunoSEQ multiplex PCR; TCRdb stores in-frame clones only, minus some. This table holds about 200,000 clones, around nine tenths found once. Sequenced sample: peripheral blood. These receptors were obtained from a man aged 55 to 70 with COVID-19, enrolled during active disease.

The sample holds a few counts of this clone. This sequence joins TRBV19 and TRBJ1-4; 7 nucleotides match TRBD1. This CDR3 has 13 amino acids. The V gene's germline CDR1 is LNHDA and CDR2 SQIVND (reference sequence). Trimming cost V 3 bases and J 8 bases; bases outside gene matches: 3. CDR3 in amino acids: CASSIRGQEKLFF. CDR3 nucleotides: TGTGCCAGTAGTATCCGGGGACAGGAAAAACTGTTTTTT.

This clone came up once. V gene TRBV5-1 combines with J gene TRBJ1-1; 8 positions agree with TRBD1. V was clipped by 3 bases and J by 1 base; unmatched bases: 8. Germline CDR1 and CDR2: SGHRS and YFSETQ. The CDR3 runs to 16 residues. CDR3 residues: CASSWGTGRGNTEAFF. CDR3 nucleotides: TGCGCCAGCAGCTGGGGGACAGGTCGGGGGAACACTGAAGCTTTCTTT.

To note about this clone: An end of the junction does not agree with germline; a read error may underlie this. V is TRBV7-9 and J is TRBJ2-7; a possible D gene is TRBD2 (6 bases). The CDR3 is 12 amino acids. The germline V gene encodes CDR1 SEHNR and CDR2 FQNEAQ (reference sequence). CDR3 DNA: TGTGCCAGCAGCCCCCCAGCGGGCCGGATCCCCTTC. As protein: CASSPPAGRIPF.

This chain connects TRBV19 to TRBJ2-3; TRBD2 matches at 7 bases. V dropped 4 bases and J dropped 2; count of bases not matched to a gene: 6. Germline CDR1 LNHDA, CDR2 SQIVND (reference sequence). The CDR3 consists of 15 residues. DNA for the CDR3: TGTGCCAGTAGTAAACGGGAGGCTGACACAGATACGCAGTATTTT. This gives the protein CASSKREADTDTQYF.

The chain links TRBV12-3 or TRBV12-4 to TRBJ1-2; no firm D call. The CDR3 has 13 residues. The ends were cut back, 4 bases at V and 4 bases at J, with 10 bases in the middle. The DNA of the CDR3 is TGTGCCAGCAGTTCCCCGGGGATCTATGGCTACACCTTC. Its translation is CASSSPGIYGYTF.

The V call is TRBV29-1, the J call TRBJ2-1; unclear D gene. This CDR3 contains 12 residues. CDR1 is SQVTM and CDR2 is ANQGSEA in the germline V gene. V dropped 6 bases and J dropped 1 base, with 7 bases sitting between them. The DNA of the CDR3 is TGCAGCGTGGGCCTGTCCTACAATGAGCAGTTCTTC. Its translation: CSVGLSYNEQFF.

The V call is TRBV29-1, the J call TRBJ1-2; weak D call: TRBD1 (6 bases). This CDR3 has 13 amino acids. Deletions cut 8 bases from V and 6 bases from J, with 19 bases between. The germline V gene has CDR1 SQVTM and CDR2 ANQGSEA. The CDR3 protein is CSFLWGGANGYTF. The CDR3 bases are TGCAGCTTTCTCTGGGGGGGGGCGAATGGCTACACCTTC.

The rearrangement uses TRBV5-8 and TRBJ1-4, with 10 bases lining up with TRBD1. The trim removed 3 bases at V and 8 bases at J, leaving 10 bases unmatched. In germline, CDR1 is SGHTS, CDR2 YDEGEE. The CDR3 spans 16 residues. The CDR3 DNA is TGTGCCAGCAGCTCGGACGCCGGACAGGGGGGAGAAAAACTGTTTTTT. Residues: CASSSDAGQGGEKLFF. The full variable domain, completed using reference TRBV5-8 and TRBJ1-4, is EAGVTQSPTHLIKTRGQQATLRCSPISGHTSVYWYQQALGLGLQFLLWYDEGEERNRGNFPPRFSGRQFPNYSSELNVNALELEDSALYLCASSSDAGQGGEKLFFGSGTQLSVL.

The DNA of the CDR3 is TGCGCCAGCAGCCGAGCGATCCCTTACGAGCAGTACTTC. Amino acid sequence: CASSRAIPYEQYF. The chain uses TRBV4-3 and TRBJ2-7; D remains ambiguous. The CDR3 runs 13 residues. Germline V CDR1 and CDR2: LGHNA, YSLEER. V was clipped by 4 bases and J by 4 bases, with 11 bases between them.

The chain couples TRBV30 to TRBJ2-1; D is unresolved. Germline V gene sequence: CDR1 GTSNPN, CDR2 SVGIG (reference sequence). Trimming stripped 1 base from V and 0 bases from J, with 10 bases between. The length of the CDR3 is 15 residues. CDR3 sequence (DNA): TGTGCCTGGAGTGCAACTGTTAGCTCCTACAATGAGCAGTTCTTC. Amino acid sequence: CAWSATVSSYNEQFF.

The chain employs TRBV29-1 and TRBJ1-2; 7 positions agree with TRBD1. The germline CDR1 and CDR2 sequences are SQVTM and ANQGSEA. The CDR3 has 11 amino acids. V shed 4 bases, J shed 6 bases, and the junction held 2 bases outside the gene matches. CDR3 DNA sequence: TGCAGCGTTGTCAGGGGGGATGGCTACACCTTC. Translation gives CSVVRGDGYTF. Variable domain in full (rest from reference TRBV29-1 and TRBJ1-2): SAVISQKPSRDICQRGTSLTIQCQVDSQVTMMFWYRQQPGQSLTLIATANQGSEATYESGFVIDKFPISRPNLTFSTLTVSNMSPEDSSIYLCSVVRGDGYTFGSGTRLTVV.

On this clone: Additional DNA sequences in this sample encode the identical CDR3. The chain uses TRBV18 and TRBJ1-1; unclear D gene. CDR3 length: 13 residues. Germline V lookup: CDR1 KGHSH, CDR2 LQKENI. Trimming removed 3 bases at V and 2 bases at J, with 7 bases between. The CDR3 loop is CASSPSLNTEAFF. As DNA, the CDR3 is TGTGCCAGCTCACCCTCCCTTAACACTGAAGCTTTCTTT.

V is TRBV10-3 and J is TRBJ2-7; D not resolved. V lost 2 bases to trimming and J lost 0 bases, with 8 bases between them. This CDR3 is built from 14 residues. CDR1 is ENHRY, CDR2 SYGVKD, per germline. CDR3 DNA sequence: TGTGCCATCAGTGAGGAAGAGGACTCCTACGAGCAGTACTTC. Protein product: CAISEEEDSYEQYF.

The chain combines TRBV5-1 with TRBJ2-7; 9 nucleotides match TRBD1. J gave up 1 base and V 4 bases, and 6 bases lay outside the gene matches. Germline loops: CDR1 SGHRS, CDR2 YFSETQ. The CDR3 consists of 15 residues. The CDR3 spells CASSPLGQGSYEQYF. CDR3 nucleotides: TGCGCCAGCAGCCCGTTGGGACAGGGTTCCTACGAGCAGTACTTC.

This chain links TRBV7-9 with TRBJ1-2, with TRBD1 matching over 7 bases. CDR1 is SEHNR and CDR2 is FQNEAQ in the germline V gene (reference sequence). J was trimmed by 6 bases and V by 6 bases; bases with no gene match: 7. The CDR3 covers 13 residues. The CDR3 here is CASSFGTEHGYTF. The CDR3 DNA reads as TGTGCCAGCAGTTTTGGGACAGAGCATGGCTACACCTTC.

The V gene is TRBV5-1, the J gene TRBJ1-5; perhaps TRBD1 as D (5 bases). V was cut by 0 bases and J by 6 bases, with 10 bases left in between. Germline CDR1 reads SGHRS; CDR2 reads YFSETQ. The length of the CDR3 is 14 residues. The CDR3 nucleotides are TGCGCCAGCAGCTTGGATGGGGGGGGTCAGCCCCAGCATTTT. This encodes CASSLDGGGQPQHF. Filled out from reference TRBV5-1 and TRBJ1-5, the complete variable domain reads KAGVTQTPRYLIKTRGQQVTLSCSPISGHRSVSWYQQTPGQGLQFLFEYFSETQRNKGNFPGRFSGRQFSNSRSEMNVSTLELGDSALYLCASSLDGGGQPQHFGDGTRLSIL.

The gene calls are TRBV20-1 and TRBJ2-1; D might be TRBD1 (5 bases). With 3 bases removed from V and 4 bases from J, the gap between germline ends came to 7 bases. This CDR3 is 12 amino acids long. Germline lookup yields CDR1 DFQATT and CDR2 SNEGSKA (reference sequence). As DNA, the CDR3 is TGCAGTGCTAGTAGGGGATACAATGAGCAGTTCTTC. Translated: CSASRGYNEQFF.

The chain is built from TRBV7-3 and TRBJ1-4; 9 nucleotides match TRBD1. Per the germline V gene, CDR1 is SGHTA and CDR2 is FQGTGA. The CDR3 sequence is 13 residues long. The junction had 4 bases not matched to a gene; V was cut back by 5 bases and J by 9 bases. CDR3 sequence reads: CASSQGQGKKLFF. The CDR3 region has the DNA TGTGCCAGCAGCCAGGGACAGGGCAAAAAACTGTTTTTT.

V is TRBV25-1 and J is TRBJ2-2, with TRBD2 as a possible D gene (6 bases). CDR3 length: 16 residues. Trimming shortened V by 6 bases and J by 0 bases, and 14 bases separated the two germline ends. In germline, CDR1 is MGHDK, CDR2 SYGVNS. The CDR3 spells CASRGTGSANTGELFF. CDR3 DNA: TGTGCCAGCAGGGGGACCGGGAGCGCGAACACCGGGGAGCTGTTTTTT.

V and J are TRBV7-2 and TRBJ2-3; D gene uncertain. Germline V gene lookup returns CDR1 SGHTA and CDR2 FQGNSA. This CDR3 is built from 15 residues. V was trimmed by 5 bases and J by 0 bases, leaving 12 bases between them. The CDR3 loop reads CASSLRHPSTDTQYF. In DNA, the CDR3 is TGTGCCAGCAGCCTCCGACACCCTAGCACAGATACGCAGTATTTT.

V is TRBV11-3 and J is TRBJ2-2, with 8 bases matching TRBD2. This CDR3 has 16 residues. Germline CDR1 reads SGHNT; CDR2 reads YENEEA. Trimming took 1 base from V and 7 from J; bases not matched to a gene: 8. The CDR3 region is CASSLAGSGIGGELFF. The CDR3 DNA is TGTGCCAGCAGCTTAGCTGGTAGCGGGATCGGCGGGGAGCTGTTTTTT.

This CDR3 reads CASSERHGPLAGRDEQYF. CDR3 in DNA: TGTGCCAGCAGTGAAAGGCACGGGCCATTAGCGGGGCGTGACGAGCAGTACTTC. The chain links TRBV2 to TRBJ2-7; 8 bases are shared with TRBD2. The CDR3 extends over 18 amino acids. Trimming took 2 bases from V and 5 from J; bases not matched to a gene: 17. Germline-derived CDR1 and CDR2 are SNHLY and FYNNEI.

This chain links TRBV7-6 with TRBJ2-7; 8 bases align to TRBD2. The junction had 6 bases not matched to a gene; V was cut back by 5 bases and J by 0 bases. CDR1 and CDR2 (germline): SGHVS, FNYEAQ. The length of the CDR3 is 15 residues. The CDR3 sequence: CASSPGGGTSYEQYF. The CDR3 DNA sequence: TGTGCCAGCAGCCCCGGGGGGGGGACCTCCTACGAGCAGTACTTC.